The subject of this entry is one T cell receptor beta chain. Its antigen remains undetermined. The record has no base qualities; no much larger clone is one base away. These data belong to a study of blood T cell repertoires in COVID-19 (dated by TCRdb to 2020 to 2022). About the full investigation: Samples covering the acute and convalescent phases of COVID-19 were provided by collaborators in the United States, Italy and Spain. The prospective study material was composed of cDNA or gDNA derived from T cells, B-cell-depleted T cells, or PBMCs. Subjects who had been exposed to COVID-19, were actively infected with it, or had recovered from it provided the deeply sampled blood TCRbeta repertoires that made up the dataset. The repertoires were made available in a free public database intended to serve as a resource for research on the immune response to SARS-CoV-2. Samples were obtained from the ongoing ImmuneRACE study (first 160 participants) and from 1,254 subjects provided by 6 global collaborators. A de-identified subject ID, COVID-19 status, age in years and sex were almost always included in the sample metadata. HLA class I and class II types, where available, came from metadata supplied by the sample provider rather than from assay-based typing. Overall study outcomes, separate from this receptor: How much clinical and demographic metadata was included differed by source and by participant, and the metadata was provided uncurated.

Including the terminal cysteine and phenylalanine, the CDR3 comprises 13 residues. Left in the record is the CDR3 DNA by itself, 39 bases read in frame from the first base. The germline V gene encodes CDR1 SGHNT and CDR2 YYREEE (reference sequence). Trimming removed 4 bases from V and 3 bases from J, leaving 9 bases between the germline ends. TCRbeta CDR3 regions were amplified from genomic DNA by means of the immunoSEQ Assay, a bias-controlled multiplex PCR. The original pipeline was this. Within the assay, amplification of reference gene primers was used to estimate how many nucleated cells each sample contained. To quantify the absolute abundance of each unique TCRbeta CDR3 rearrangement, sequence reads were collapsed and filtered. Productive Simpson clonality was computed per sample as the square root of Simpson's diversity index over productive rearrangements. TCRdb retrieved this table from immuneACCESS and kept in-frame rearrangements only. Not all clones are present; in checked studies, unresolved V genes account for under half, and no reason is known for the remainder. V and J calls and clone size are those listed in that table; D and trimming were worked out from the DNA. The sample yields under 120,000 clones; roughly 85% were counted once. Over 2% of the sample lies in the top ten.

Whole blood was collected in K2EDTA tubes by collaborating institutions according to the institutions' own protocols. For TCRbeta analysis, collaborators shipped samples as frozen whole blood, isolated PBMCs, or DNA extracted from either of those sample types. This sequence uses TRBV5-4 and TRBJ2-3, with no D gene named confidently. The sample taken for sequencing was peripheral blood. The TCR comes from a human donor in a cohort sampled during active COVID-19. CDR3 sequence: CASSLAGTDTQYF. The DNA reads as follows: TGTGCCAGCAGCCTGGCCGGGACAGATACGCAGTATTTT.